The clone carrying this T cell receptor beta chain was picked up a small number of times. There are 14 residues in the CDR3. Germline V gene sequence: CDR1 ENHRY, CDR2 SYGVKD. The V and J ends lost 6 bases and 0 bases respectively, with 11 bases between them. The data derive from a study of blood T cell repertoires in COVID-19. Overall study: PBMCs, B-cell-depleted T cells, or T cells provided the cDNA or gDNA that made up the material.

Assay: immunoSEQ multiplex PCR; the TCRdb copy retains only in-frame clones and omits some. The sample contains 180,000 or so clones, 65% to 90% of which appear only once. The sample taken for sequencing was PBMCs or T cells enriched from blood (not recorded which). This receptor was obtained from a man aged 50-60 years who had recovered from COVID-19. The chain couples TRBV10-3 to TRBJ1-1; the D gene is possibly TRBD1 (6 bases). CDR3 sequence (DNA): TGTGCCATCAGCCTCCGGGACATGAACACTGAAGCTTTCTTT. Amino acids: CAISLRDMNTEAFF.